Reported below is one T cell receptor (beta chain). Its target is unknown. Just one base apart from a much larger clone, this may be a read error. The data stem from a study of beta chain features in type 1 diabetes. Expressed TCRB transcripts were sequenced, since all the RNA that had been isolated was reverse transcribed. The repertoire was sequenced with immunoSEQ multiplex PCR; TCRdb's copy has only in-frame clones and lacks some. Among some 150,000 clones listed, over 8% were seen once. The CDR3 is made up of 12 amino acids. V shed 5 bases and J shed 1 base, with 6 bases lying between them. Germline V lookup: CDR1 SGHTA, CDR2 FQGNSA. Study results and limitations: Moderate but significant shortening of TCRB CDR3s was recorded in all four CD4+ subsets from Type 1 diabetes patients. Relative to healthy donors, patients appeared to have naive, central memory and Treg TCRB repertoires that were more similar. The analysis here could not establish whether HLA type shapes TCRB rearrangement.

This rearrangement joins TRBV7-2 to TRBJ2-7; D is ambiguous. Sequencing was performed on central memory CD4+ T cells from blood. The TCR comes from a woman between 40 and 55 years old in good health. In nucleotides, the CDR3 is TGTGCCAGCAGCCCCGAGTCCTACGAGCAGTACTTC. Its protein is CASSPESYEQYF.